Each of the 25 T cell receptor beta chains below was sequenced from the same sample in a study of control samples from healthy donors and cancer patients. Assay: immunoSEQ multiplex PCR; the TCRdb copy retains only in-frame clones and omits some. Here the sample spans about 130,000 clones, 85% to 90% being singletons. Specimen: PBMCs. Receptors were obtained from a man aged 50 to 60 with head and neck cancer.

The chain carries TRBV10-1 and TRBJ2-5; the match to TRBD1 covers 7 bases. The CDR3 is made up of 15 amino acids. V lost 3 bases and J lost 5; bases outside the gene matches: 9. CDR1 is WNHNN and CDR2 is SYGVQD in the germline V gene (reference sequence). This CDR3 is CASSEVTGIAETQYF. CDR3 DNA sequence: TGCGCCAGCAGTGAAGTGACAGGGATAGCGGAGACCCAGTACTTC.

V usage is TRBV19 and J usage is TRBJ2-1; 8 nucleotides line up with TRBD2. The CDR3 extends over 14 amino acids. V trimming: 3 bases; J trimming: 8 bases; junction bases outside the gene matches: 6. Germline CDR1 and CDR2: LNHDA and SQIVND (reference sequence). The CDR3 region is CASSIYGRADEQFF. CDR3 sequence (DNA): TGTGCCAGTAGTATTTACGGGAGGGCCGATGAGCAGTTCTTC. The complete variable domain, with remaining parts taken from reference TRBV19 and TRBJ2-1, reads DGGITQSPKYLFRKEGQNVTLSCEQNLNHDAMYWYRQDPGQGLRLIYYSQIVNDFQKGDIAEGYSVSREKKESFPLTVTSAQKNPTAFYLCASSIYGRADEQFFGPGTRLTVL.

V usage is TRBV4-2 and J usage is TRBJ1-6, with 7 bases matching TRBD1. The junction had 10 bases not matched to a gene; V was cut back by 0 bases and J by 2 bases. The CDR3 runs 19 residues. Per the germline V gene, CDR1 is LGHNA and CDR2 is YNFKEQ. The CDR3: CASSQEQGNVGPYNSPLHF. As DNA, the CDR3 is TGTGCCAGCAGCCAAGAACAGGGGAATGTCGGCCCCTATAATTCACCCCTCCACTTT.

J is TRBJ2-3 and V is TRBV11-2; D could derive from TRBD1 or TRBD2 (5 bases each). There are 14 residues in the CDR3. The V end lost 0 bases, the J end lost 5 bases, and 9 bases lay between the germline ends. Per germline, CDR1 SGHAT and CDR2 FQNNGV. The CDR3 DNA reads TGTGCCAGCAGCTTAGACCGGGGCCTAGATACGCAGTATTTT. Amino acids: CASSLDRGLDTQYF.

Comment on this clone: In the same sample, other DNA sequences code for this CDR3. The rearrangement uses TRBV28 and TRBJ1-2; TRBD1 is a possible D gene (6 bases). CDR3 length: 15 residues. Looked up from germline, CDR1 is MDHEN and CDR2 is SYDVKM. V lost 2 bases and J 0 bases, leaving 10 bases between the germline ends. CDR3 in DNA: TGTGCCAGCAGTTTACCGGGACACCCTAACTATGGCTACACCTTC. This codes for CASSLPGHPNYGYTF.

This clone has just a few counts. This chain joins TRBV28 and TRBJ2-2; TRBD2 aligns across 9 bases. This CDR3 is 16 amino acids long. Germline loops: CDR1 MDHEN, CDR2 SYDVKM. J was trimmed by 5 bases and V by 5 bases; bases with no gene match: 9. The CDR3: CASSLLAGFQTGELFF. In nucleotides, the CDR3 is TGTGCCAGCAGTCTCCTAGCGGGGTTTCAAACCGGGGAGCTGTTTTTT.

This rearrangement joins TRBV6-5 to TRBJ2-3; D gene ambiguous. V was cut by 6 bases and J by 2 bases, with 12 bases left in between. Germline V lookup: CDR1 MNHEY, CDR2 SVGAGI. This CDR3 is built from 14 residues. CDR3 coding DNA: TGTGCCAGCAGGCGCCGACTCGACACAGATACGCAGTATTTT. Amino acids: CASRRRLDTDTQYF.

The rearrangement links TRBV6-5 to TRBJ1-1, with D perhaps matching TRBD1 (6 bases). Per the germline V gene, CDR1 is MNHEY and CDR2 is SVGAGI. V was shortened by 5 bases and J by 0 bases, with 7 bases between the two germline ends. CDR3 size: 13 residues. The CDR3 sequence is CASSRGLNTEAFF. The CDR3 coding sequence is TGTGCCAGCAGTCGGGGGCTGAACACTGAAGCTTTCTTT.

The J gene is TRBJ2-3, the V gene TRBV19; the D is unclear. Germline V gives CDR1 LNHDA, CDR2 SQIVND (reference sequence). The V end lost 5 bases, the J end lost 13 bases, and 16 bases lay between the germline ends. The CDR3 consists of 12 residues. The CDR3 loop reads CASSVGQKKKYF. The DNA for the CDR3 is TGTGCCAGTAGTGTGGGCCAGAAGAAAAAGTATTTT.

This chain uses TRBV25-1 with TRBJ2-1; TRBD2 agrees at 9 bases. Germline CDR1 reads MGHDK; CDR2 reads SYGVNS. The CDR3 totals 15 residues. Germline trimming cut 4 bases from V and 4 bases from J; bases unmatched to any gene: 5. The CDR3 DNA sequence: TGTGCCAGCAGTGTAGGAGCGGGGGGATACAATGAGCAGTTCTTC. It yields the protein CASSVGAGGYNEQFF.

The chain's CDR3 is CASNDPGRDTGELFF. The CDR3 DNA reads TGTGCCAGCAACGACCCAGGGAGGGACACCGGGGAGCTGTTTTTT. The rearrangement joins TRBV2 to TRBJ2-2, with 7 bases fitting TRBD2. The CDR3 contains 15 residues. Germline loops: CDR1 SNHLY, CDR2 FYNNEI. After removal of 7 bases from V and 3 bases from J, the junction contained 8 bases not matched to a gene.

The CDR3 nucleotides read TGTGCCAGCACCACGGGACAGGGAAATGAAAAACTGTTTTTT. It translates to CASTTGQGNEKLFF. V gene TRBV28 combines with J gene TRBJ1-4, with TRBD1 matching over 9 bases. Germline loops: CDR1 MDHEN, CDR2 SYDVKM. CDR3 length: 14 amino acids. The J segment lost 5 bases and the V segment lost 7 bases, leaving 5 bases of the junction unmatched.

As concerns this clone: A much larger clone differs from this one at a single base, so this may be a read error. The V call is TRBV27, the J call TRBJ2-3, with D unclear. The germline V and J ends were trimmed by 5 bases and 2 bases, with 2 bases remaining between them. The CDR3 contains 11 residues. Germline-derived CDR1 and CDR2 are MNHEY and SMNVEV (reference sequence). CDR3 in DNA: TGTGCCAGCAGTCACACAGATACGCAGTATTTT. Its protein is CASSHTDTQYF.

The chain uses TRBV28 and TRBJ1-4; D unresolved. The length of the CDR3 is 15 residues. V was cut by 1 base and J by 7 bases, with 13 bases left in between. Germline V CDR1 and CDR2: MDHEN, SYDVKM. Here the CDR3 DNA reads TGTGCCAGCAGTTTATTCTCAAGGGATGGTGAAAAACTGTTTTTT. Translating gives CASSLFSRDGEKLFF.

Concerning this clone itself: This CDR3 is also generated by other DNA sequences in the sample. The chain links TRBV18 to TRBJ2-2; 8 nucleotides match TRBD1. The CDR3 loop spans 15 amino acids. The V gene's germline CDR1 is KGHSH and CDR2 LQKENI. Unmatched junction bases numbered 3, after V lost 3 bases and J lost 3 bases. The CDR3 reads CASSPGTGYTGELFF. The CDR3 coding sequence is TGTGCCAGCTCACCCGGGACAGGATACACCGGGGAGCTGTTTTTT.

The chain recombines TRBV5-1 with TRBJ1-2; no clear D gene. CDR1 and CDR2 (germline): SGHRS, YFSETQ. There are 15 residues in the CDR3. V was clipped by 0 bases and J by 0 bases, with 9 bases between them. The CDR3 coding sequence is TGCGCCAGCAGCTTGGGTCAGCAAGCTAACTATGGCTACACCTTC. The encoded protein is CASSLGQQANYGYTF.

The chain joins TRBV5-6 to TRBJ1-6, with 8 bases matching TRBD1. CDR1 is SGHDT and CDR2 is YYEEEE in the germline V gene. The CDR3 has 16 residues. V lost 0 bases, J lost 4 bases, and 3 bases stayed unmatched. This CDR3 reads CASSLVGTGYNSPLHF. CDR3 nucleotide sequence: TGTGCCAGCAGCTTGGTGGGGACAGGTTATAATTCACCCCTCCACTTT.

The CDR3 region is CASASRDPITEAFF. CDR3 nucleotide sequence: TGCGCCAGCGCTAGCCGGGACCCCATCACTGAAGCTTTCTTT. The rearrangement links TRBV10-2 to TRBJ1-1, with D tentatively TRBD1 (5 bases). Trimming took 8 bases from V and 4 from J, leaving 17 bases between them. CDR1 WSHSY and CDR2 SAAADI come from the germline V gene. The CDR3 covers 14 residues.

V usage is TRBV10-1 and J usage is TRBJ2-5, with D possibly TRBD1 on 6 matching bases. The CDR3 is made up of 14 amino acids. Germline loops: CDR1 WNHNN, CDR2 SYGVQD (reference sequence). The CDR3 loop is CGTQGPPYQETQYF. The CDR3 bases are TGCGGCACACAGGGCCCCCCGTACCAAGAGACCCAGTACTTC.

The CDR3 coding sequence is TGTGCCAGCAGTGAATTGCGTTCGAACACCGGGGAGCTGTTTTTT. Amino acid sequence: CASSELRSNTGELFF. The rearrangement links TRBV6-1 to TRBJ2-2; D is unresolved. Deletions cut 2 bases from V and 0 bases from J, with 7 bases between. Germline values: CDR1 MNHNS, CDR2 SASEGT. The CDR3 extends over 15 amino acids.

This rearrangement joins TRBV28 to TRBJ1-5; D is unclear. Trimming stripped 4 bases from V and 6 bases from J, with 16 bases between. The CDR3 length is 15 residues. Germline-derived CDR1 and CDR2 are MDHEN and SYDVKM. Here the CDR3 reads CASSSGPDLGQPQHF. CDR3 sequence (DNA): TGTGCCAGCAGTTCCGGTCCCGATCTGGGTCAGCCCCAGCATTTT.

The chain uses TRBV5-4 and TRBJ2-3, with 7 bases aligning to TRBD2. This CDR3 has 15 amino acids. CDR1 and CDR2 from the germline V gene are SGHNT and YYREEE (reference sequence). The ends lost 4 bases at V and 1 base at J; junction bases unmatched: 6. CDR3 DNA: TGTGCCAGCAGCCCGAGCGGGGATGGCACAGATACGCAGTATTTT. Protein sequence: CASSPSGDGTDTQYF. The full variable domain, rest sourced from reference TRBV5-4 and TRBJ2-3, is ETGVTQSPTHLIKTRGQQVTLRCSSQSGHNTVSWYQQALGQGPQFIFQYYREEENGRGNFPPRFSGLQFPNYSSELNVNALELDDSALYLCASSPSGDGTDTQYFGPGTRLTVL.

The V call is TRBV29-1, the J call TRBJ1-1; unclear D gene. Per the germline V gene, CDR1 is SQVTM and CDR2 is ANQGSEA. The V end lost 4 bases, the J end lost 2 bases, and 11 bases lay between the germline ends. This CDR3 region has 13 residues. The CDR3 here is CSVVRNFNTEAFF. The CDR3 DNA follows: TGCAGCGTTGTTCGCAACTTCAACACTGAAGCTTTCTTT.

This CDR3 is CASSDRFATEAFF. The CDR3 region has the DNA TGCGCCAGCAGTGATAGGTTCGCCACTGAAGCTTTCTTT. The chain recombines TRBV10-1 with TRBJ1-1; D remains ambiguous. Germline CDR1 and CDR2: WNHNN and SYGVQD (reference sequence). This CDR3 region has 13 residues. The V end was cut by 3 bases, the J end by 4 bases, with 9 bases between.

The chain couples TRBV4-2 to TRBJ2-7; 8 nucleotides match TRBD2. The CDR3 has 15 residues. CDR1 and CDR2 from the germline V gene are LGHNA and YNFKEQ. V lost 3 bases, J lost 3 bases, and 7 bases stayed unmatched. The CDR3 protein is CASSQGNSGNYEQYF. CDR3 in DNA: TGTGCCAGCAGCCAGGGTAATAGCGGGAACTACGAGCAGTACTTC.